The clone carrying this T cell receptor (beta chain) was seen only a few times. The antigen remains undetermined. The ends lost 3 bases at V and 10 bases at J; junction bases unmatched: 11. CDR3 length: 15 amino acids. The V gene's germline CDR1 is SGHTA and CDR2 FQGNSA. The data derive from a study of cytomegalovirus exposure and HLA in healthy donors. Study-wide results and limits: Excluded were some V segments that proved indistinguishable, including TRBV6-2 and TRBV6-3. Later analysis indicated greater clonal expansion among HLA-associated TCR beta chains than among equally common other chains. Sequencing depth across donors, presence/absence analyses assumed, was roughly uniform. In a later analysis, the majority of CMV-associated beta chains seemingly showed HLA restriction.

The PCR employed 60 Vbeta primers together with 13 Jbeta primers. TCRdb's copy holds only in-frame clones and misses some; the assay was immunoSEQ multiplex PCR. This table holds 160,000 or so clones, 80% to 90% found once. The chain has TRBV7-2 and TRBJ2-1, with 8 bases lining up with TRBD2. The sample consisted of PBMCs. The receptor comes from a woman in her twenties or thirties in good health and CMV-seropositive. DNA of the CDR3: TGTGCCAGCAGCTTCACCGGGACTAGAGTTAAAGAGCAGTTCTTC. Protein: CASSFTGTRVKEQFF.